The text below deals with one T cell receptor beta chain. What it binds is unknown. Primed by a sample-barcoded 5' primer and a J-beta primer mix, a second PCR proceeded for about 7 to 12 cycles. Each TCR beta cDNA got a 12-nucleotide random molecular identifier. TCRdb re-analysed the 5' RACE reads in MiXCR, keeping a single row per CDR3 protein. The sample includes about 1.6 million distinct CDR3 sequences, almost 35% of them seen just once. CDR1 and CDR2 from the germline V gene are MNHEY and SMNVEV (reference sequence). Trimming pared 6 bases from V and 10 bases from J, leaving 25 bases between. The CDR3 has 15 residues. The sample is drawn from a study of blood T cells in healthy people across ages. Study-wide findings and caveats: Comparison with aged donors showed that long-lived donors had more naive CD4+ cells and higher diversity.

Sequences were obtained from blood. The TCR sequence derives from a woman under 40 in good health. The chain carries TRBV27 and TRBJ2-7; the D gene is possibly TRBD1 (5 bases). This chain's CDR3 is CASRSTGLPLVDQYF. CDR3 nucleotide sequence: TGTGCCAGCAGATCAACAGGATTACCCCTGGTGGACCAGTACTTC.